The 32 T cell receptor beta chains in this list originate from one sample, sequenced in a study of blood T cell repertoires in COVID-19. TCRdb's copy holds only in-frame clones and misses some; the assay was immunoSEQ multiplex PCR. The sample holds almost 80,000 clones, 80% to 85% seen once. Specimen: peripheral blood. The source of these receptors is a woman aged 65 to 85 with acute or convalescent COVID-19.

V usage is TRBV19 and J usage is TRBJ2-1; TRBD1 is a possible D gene (6 bases). Trimming shortened V by 6 bases and J by 9 bases, and 15 bases separated the two germline ends. Germline V CDR1 and CDR2: LNHDA, SQIVND (reference sequence). The CDR3 is made up of 13 amino acids. The CDR3 sequence is CASRTQGTGEQFF. In nucleotides, the CDR3 is TGTGCCAGTAGGACACAGGGCACAGGTGAGCAGTTCTTC.

This chain connects TRBV5-1 to TRBJ1-2, with D possibly TRBD1 on 5 matching bases. CDR1 SGHRS and CDR2 YFSETQ come from the germline V gene. This CDR3 spans 13 amino acids. The V gene lost 4 bases and the J gene lost 3 bases, with 10 bases spanning the gap. The CDR3 sequence: CASSLDSYYGYTF. Here the CDR3 DNA reads TGCGCCAGCAGCCTCGACAGTTACTATGGCTACACCTTC.

The rearrangement joins TRBV29-1 to TRBJ2-7; 15 bases line up with TRBD2. The CDR3 sequence is 13 residues long. Germline values: CDR1 SQVTM, CDR2 ANQGSEA. V was clipped by 4 bases and J by 7 bases; unmatched bases: 2. The CDR3 here is CSVGTSGRGEQYF. CDR3 sequence (DNA): TGCAGCGTTGGGACTAGCGGGAGGGGGGAGCAGTACTTC.

The rearrangement uses TRBV20-1 and TRBJ1-2; D is unresolved. The CDR3 has 11 amino acids. The ends were cut back, 5 bases at V and 8 bases at J, with 12 bases in the middle. The germline V gene encodes CDR1 DFQATT and CDR2 SNEGSKA (reference sequence). CDR3 residues: CSASSPAGYTF. CDR3 DNA sequence: TGCAGTGCTTCTAGTCCTGCGGGCTACACCTTC.

This chain joins TRBV19 and TRBJ1-1; 10 nucleotides match TRBD1. The CDR3 has 14 residues. J was trimmed by 3 bases and V by 7 bases; bases with no gene match: 5. Germline-derived CDR1 and CDR2 are LNHDA and SQIVND (reference sequence). The CDR3 sequence is CASIDRGLYTEAFF. For the CDR3, the DNA is TGTGCCAGTATTGACAGGGGGCTGTACACTGAAGCTTTCTTT.

Comments on this clone: Other DNA sequences in this specimen translate into the identical CDR3. The V gene is TRBV19, the J gene TRBJ2-7, with TRBD2 matching 12 bases. CDR1 is LNHDA and CDR2 is SQIVND in the germline V gene (reference sequence). Germline trimming cut 4 bases from V and 4 bases from J; bases unmatched to any gene: 5. The CDR3 extends over 15 amino acids. CDR3 protein: CASSTKLAGGYEQYF. The CDR3 bases are TGTGCCAGTAGTACGAAACTAGCGGGAGGTTACGAGCAGTACTTC. The full variable domain, rest sourced from reference TRBV19 and TRBJ2-7, is DGGITQSPKYLFRKEGQNVTLSCEQNLNHDAMYWYRQDPGQGLRLIYYSQIVNDFQKGDIAEGYSVSREKKESFPLTVTSAQKNPTAFYLCASSTKLAGGYEQYFGPGTRLTVT.

This clone is a singleton in its sample. At one boundary the junction diverges from the germline segment, which might be a read error. The chain couples TRBV2 to TRBJ1-1; 7 nucleotides align to TRBD1. The CDR3 consists of 12 residues. The germline gives CDR1 SNHLY, CDR2 FYNNEI. CDR3 region: CASSPGTVTSIF. CDR3 DNA sequence: TGTGCCAGCAGCCCCGGGACAGTGACTTCAATTTTT.

The chain recombines TRBV2 with TRBJ1-4, with D hard to call. With 6 bases removed from V and 8 bases from J, the gap between germline ends came to 16 bases. Germline V CDR1 and CDR2: SNHLY, FYNNEI. CDR3 size: 14 residues. The DNA of the CDR3 is TGTGCCAGCAGGGGAGAGGGCGTACGAGAAAAACTGTTTTTT. Its protein is CASRGEGVREKLFF.

This clone was recorded only once. V usage is TRBV6-5 and J usage is TRBJ2-7; no clear D gene. Between the trimmed V and J ends, which lost 6 bases and 2 bases, there was a span of 8 bases. The CDR3 has 12 amino acids. Looked up from germline, CDR1 is MNHEY and CDR2 is SVGAGI. As DNA, the CDR3 is TGTGCCAGCAGGGGCGTCGCCTACGAGCAGTACTTC. Its translation is CASRGVAYEQYF.

This sequence joins TRBV7-3 and TRBJ2-1, with a weak D call TRBD2 (6 bases). CDR3 size: 14 residues. From germline, CDR1 is SGHTA and CDR2 FQGTGA. Trimming pared 2 bases from V and 6 bases from J, leaving 11 bases between. In DNA, the CDR3 is TGTGCCAGCAGCTTATCGGGGGTGGGCAATGAGCAGTTCTTC. Translated: CASSLSGVGNEQFF.

The chain combines TRBV6-5 with TRBJ1-5, with D possibly matching TRBD1 (5 bases). In germline, CDR1 is MNHEY, CDR2 SVGAGI. V was trimmed by 6 bases and J by 6 bases, leaving 12 bases between them. CDR3 length equals 13 residues. This chain's CDR3 is CASSLGLFQPQHF. In DNA form, the CDR3 reads TGTGCCAGCAGCCTGGGACTTTTTCAGCCCCAGCATTTT.

The chain carries TRBV12-3 or TRBV12-4 and TRBJ1-6; possibly TRBD1 for D (6 bases). CDR3 size: 13 residues. Trimming shortened V by 7 bases and J by 7 bases, and 11 bases separated the two germline ends. The CDR3 here is CASTGDRNSPLHF. CDR3 in DNA: TGTGCCAGCACAGGGGATCGCAATTCACCCCTCCACTTT.

The chain links TRBV11-3 to TRBJ2-1; TRBD1 matches 7 bases. The CDR3 is made up of 13 amino acids. V dropped 4 bases and J dropped 9; count of bases not matched to a gene: 6. Germline CDR1 SGHNT, CDR2 YENEEA. CDR3 bases: TGTGCCAGCAGCTCAATTACAGGGGCTGAGCAGTTCTTC. Translated, it gives CASSSITGAEQFF. The entire variable domain, with the rest obtained from reference TRBV11-3 and TRBJ2-1, is as follows: EAGVVQSPRYKIIEKKQPVAFWCNPISGHNTLYWYLQNLGQGPELLIRYENEEAVDDSQLPKDRFSAERLKGVDSTLKIQPAELGDSAVYLCASSSITGAEQFFGPGTRLTVL.

This chain joins TRBV5-1 and TRBJ2-1, with D possibly TRBD2 on 6 matching bases. The V and J ends lost 4 bases and 7 bases respectively, with 12 bases between them. The germline V gene has CDR1 SGHRS and CDR2 YFSETQ. This CDR3 comprises 13 residues. Written as DNA, the CDR3 is TGCGCCAGCAGCCCGGACGGAGGGAATGAGCAGTTCTTC. This codes for CASSPDGGNEQFF. Based on the CDR3 plus reference TRBV5-1 and TRBJ2-1, the full variable domain is KAGVTQTPRYLIKTRGQQVTLSCSPISGHRSVSWYQQTPGQGLQFLFEYFSETQRNKGNFPGRFSGRQFSNSRSEMNVSTLELGDSALYLCASSPDGGNEQFFGPGTRLTVL.

The chain employs TRBV9 and TRBJ1-6, with 8 bases that match TRBD1. Germline V gene lookup returns CDR1 SGDLS and CDR2 YYNGEE. The CDR3 extends over 15 amino acids. The trim removed 3 bases at V and 7 bases at J, leaving 6 bases unmatched. CDR3 loop: CASSALDRANSPLHF. Written as DNA, the CDR3 is TGTGCCAGCAGCGCCCTGGACAGGGCGAATTCACCCCTCCACTTT.

J is TRBJ2-7 and V is TRBV7-2; TRBD1 matches 9 bases. The germline CDR1 and CDR2 sequences are SGHTA and FQGNSA. The V gene end was trimmed by 1 base and the J gene end by 3 bases; junction bases not matched to a gene: 7. This CDR3 contains 16 residues. The CDR3 DNA follows: TGTGCCAGCAGCTTAGGCCCCGGGACAGGGAACTACGAGCAGTACTTC. Encoded protein: CASSLGPGTGNYEQYF.

The V gene is TRBV19, the J gene TRBJ2-3; 11 nucleotides align to TRBD2. CDR1 is LNHDA and CDR2 is SQIVND in the germline V gene (reference sequence). The CDR3 length is 16 residues. V dropped 5 bases and J dropped 2; count of bases not matched to a gene: 6. In DNA form, the CDR3 reads TGTGCCAGTAGTTCCACTAGCGGGGGACACACAGATACGCAGTATTTT. Amino acid sequence: CASSSTSGGHTDTQYF.

The chain joins TRBV18 to TRBJ1-2; 10 positions agree with TRBD1. Unmatched junction bases numbered 5, after V lost 3 bases and J lost 4 bases. The CDR3 has 15 residues. The germline CDR1 and CDR2 sequences are KGHSH and LQKENI. The CDR3 DNA is TGTGCCAGCTCACCGGGACAGGGGAACGGCTATGGCTACACCTTC. It specifies CASSPGQGNGYGYTF.

This chain uses TRBV4-1 with TRBJ2-5; TRBD2 agrees at 7 bases. CDR3 length: 16 residues. Unmatched junction bases numbered 9, after V lost 0 bases and J lost 5 bases. CDR1 is MGHRA, CDR2 YSYEKL, per germline. The CDR3 DNA follows: TGCGCCAGCAGCCAAGAAGGCGGGAGTGACGGGGAGACCCAGTACTTC. This gives the protein CASSQEGGSDGETQYF.

This clone turned up a few times. The chain carries TRBV6-6 and TRBJ2-7, with D perhaps matching TRBD1 (5 bases). Trimming removed 4 bases from V and 7 bases from J, with 17 bases in between. Germline V lookup: CDR1 MNHNY, CDR2 SVGAGI (reference sequence). The CDR3 has 14 amino acids. The CDR3 DNA follows: TGTGCCAGCAGTTTTTCCGCAGGGATAAAAGAGCAGTACTTC. As protein: CASSFSAGIKEQYF.

V gene TRBV7-9 combines with J gene TRBJ2-5; possibly TRBD1 for D (6 bases). Trimming shortened V by 6 bases and J by 1 base, and 6 bases separated the two germline ends. Germline V gene lookup returns CDR1 SEHNR and CDR2 FQNEAQ (reference sequence). This CDR3 spans 12 amino acids. CDR3 sequence reads: CASRGAQETQYF. The CDR3 DNA reads as TGTGCCAGCAGGGGGGCCCAAGAGACCCAGTACTTC.

This clone was found a few times. The rearrangement joins TRBV5-8 to TRBJ1-1; possibly TRBD1 for D (5 bases). The CDR3 is 13 amino acids. CDR1 and CDR2 from the germline V gene are SGHTS and YDEGEE. The V and J ends lost 7 bases and 0 bases respectively, with 10 bases between them. DNA of the CDR3: TGTGCCAGCGCAGGGAATTTGAACACTGAAGCTTTCTTT. Translating it yields CASAGNLNTEAFF.

In this sample, this clone turned up a few times. The rearrangement uses TRBV6-4 and TRBJ2-3, with TRBD1 identical over 9 bases. The CDR3 runs 15 residues. Trimming at V came to 5 bases and at J to 4 bases, leaving 7 bases not matched to a gene. Germline V gene data show CDR1 as MRHNA and CDR2 as SNTAGT. The CDR3: CASSPGTGPADTQYF. The CDR3 region has the DNA TGTGCCAGCAGTCCCGGGACAGGGCCCGCAGATACGCAGTATTTT.

The chain combines TRBV5-1 with TRBJ2-7, with 12 bases identical to TRBD2. The CDR3 is made up of 18 amino acids. V lost 4 bases and J lost 6; bases outside the gene matches: 17. Germline V gives CDR1 SGHRS, CDR2 YFSETQ. The CDR3 region has the DNA TGCGCCAGCAGCACCGCTAGCGGGAGGGCCTCCTCTCGCATCGAGCAGTACTTC. This sequence encodes CASSTASGRASSRIEQYF.

V usage is TRBV4-2 and J usage is TRBJ1-3, with 7 bases aligning to TRBD1. Per germline, CDR1 LGHNA and CDR2 YNFKEQ. J was trimmed by 1 base and V by 5 bases; bases with no gene match: 5. The length of the CDR3 is 15 residues. The CDR3 here is CASSTRQGSGNTIYF. The CDR3 coding sequence is TGTGCCAGCAGCACGAGACAGGGATCTGGAAACACCATATATTTT.

This sequence joins TRBV5-1 and TRBJ2-4; TRBD2 is a possible D gene (6 bases). Germline values: CDR1 SGHRS, CDR2 YFSETQ. The CDR3 is 14 residues long. V lost 0 bases and J 8 bases, leaving 12 bases between the germline ends. The CDR3 DNA reads TGCGCCAGCAGCTTGGTGGGGGGTAGAGACATTCAGTACTTC. Translated: CASSLVGGRDIQYF.

This clone was counted once. The genes are TRBV4-1 and TRBJ1-2, with 8 bases fitting TRBD1. With 2 bases clipped from V and 7 bases from J, the junction kept 9 bases outside the gene matches. The CDR3 is 15 amino acids. Germline loops: CDR1 MGHRA, CDR2 YSYEKL. Written as DNA, the CDR3 is TGCGCCAGCAGCCAACGACTCAGGGGGCTCGGTGGCTACACCTTC. This codes for CASSQRLRGLGGYTF.

The rearrangement uses TRBV10-2 and TRBJ2-1, with 7 bases identical to TRBD2. Germline CDR1 is WSHSY and CDR2 is SAAADI. The CDR3 is made up of 16 amino acids. The ends lost 2 bases at V and 8 bases at J; junction bases unmatched: 12. The chain's CDR3 is CASSERLAFSSDEQFF. As DNA, the CDR3 is TGCGCCAGCAGTGAGAGACTAGCTTTTTCATCTGATGAGCAGTTCTTC.

This clone was detected a few times. The V gene is TRBV2, the J gene TRBJ2-7; D is perhaps TRBD2 (5 bases). This CDR3 has 14 residues. Germline CDR1 SNHLY, CDR2 FYNNEI. V gave up 8 bases and J gave up 1 base, with 15 bases separating them. The CDR3 DNA sequence: TGTGCCAGCGGTTCCGGGATTGGGTCCTACGAGCAGTACTTC. Protein: CASGSGIGSYEQYF.

The rearrangement joins TRBV5-4 to TRBJ1-6, with TRBD1 matching over 7 bases. Trimming removed 5 bases from V and 7 bases from J; junction bases left unmatched: 3. The CDR3 totals 13 residues. In germline, CDR1 is SGHNT, CDR2 YYREEE (reference sequence). CDR3 amino acids: CASSSQGNSPLHF. The CDR3 coding sequence is TGTGCCAGCAGTTCACAGGGGAATTCACCCCTCCACTTT.

The chain uses TRBV19 and TRBJ2-3; TRBD2 aligns across 8 bases. V was clipped by 7 bases and J by 5 bases; unmatched bases: 11. CDR1 and CDR2 from the germline V gene are LNHDA and SQIVND (reference sequence). This CDR3 has 15 amino acids. This CDR3 reads CASNFRAGGGDTQYF. In nucleotides, the CDR3 is TGTGCCAGTAATTTCAGGGCGGGAGGCGGAGATACGCAGTATTTT.

J is TRBJ2-1 and V is TRBV5-1, with 11 positions matching TRBD2. The CDR3 is made up of 14 amino acids. J was trimmed by 7 bases and V by 4 bases; bases with no gene match: 4. Germline V CDR1 and CDR2: SGHRS, YFSETQ. The CDR3 DNA sequence: TGCGCCAGCAGCAGTGGGACTAGCGGTAATGAGCAGTTCTTC. Its protein product is CASSSGTSGNEQFF.